Below, one T cell receptor (beta chain) is given with its context. It lacks a known antigen. Given a much more abundant clone one base away, this may be a read error. This entry belongs to a study of T cells in Graves' hyperthyroidism and ophthalmopathy (dated by TCRdb to between 2018 and 2021). For the wider study: Peripheral blood was sampled at the time of initial diagnosis, prior to any treatment. To identify distinguishing TCR V-J signatures, a discovery cohort of around 98 patients was used, comprising 40 to 45 with Graves' ophthalmopathy and 57 with stable Graves' hyperthyroidism. Prospective prediction of ophthalmopathy was tested in an independent validation cohort of about 19 hyperthyroidism patients and 15 to 17 patients who later progressed to ophthalmopathy. The roughly 90 discovery patients were divided at random into training and test sets in a 7:3 ratio. In addition, the study compared T-cell repertoires in thyroid tissue and in blood from six Graves' hyperthyroidism patients. After sampling, hyperthyroidism patients received methimazole starting at 30 mg daily, and ophthalmopathy patients received high-dose intravenous methylprednisolone. TCR Vbeta CDR3 sequencing of some 140 peripheral blood samples (more than 40 ophthalmopathy, about 74 hyperthyroidism and approximately 17 progressor patients) is reported in the paper. Here is what the overall study found, with its caveats: Blood samples also contained most of the expanded thyroid clonotypes (frequency above 0.001), which suggests that blood repertoires may reflect thyroid immune responses. During validation, the model predicted progression to ophthalmopathy a median of around six months ahead of onset, with around 65% sensitivity and roughly 72% specificity. Sample size was not statistically predetermined, and blinding of investigators to group allocation was not performed. A model built on a 13 V-J signature distinguished ophthalmopathy from stable hyperthyroidism, reaching 85% to 90% sensitivity and under 84% specificity in cross-validation and 80%/75% in testing.

A patient counted as having stable Graves' hyperthyroidism if no progression to ophthalmopathy occurred over 18 months of follow-up. Hyperthyroidism patients were newly diagnosed, had a disease duration of under 2 months, and were aged 18 to 65 years. The study excluded patients with uncontrolled infections, other autoimmune diseases, pregnancy or lactation. Diagnoses relied on clinical symptoms, serum thyroxine and TRAb, thyroid ultrasound and orbital computed tomography. PBMCs were separated from approximately 9.9 ml of fresh peripheral blood using Ficoll-Paque density gradient centrifugation. Trizol reagent was used to extract total RNA, and RNA quality was then checked on an Agilent 2100 Bioanalyzer. The TCR beta CDR3 regions were amplified from the RNA transcripts. The first round of RT-PCR for the TCR CDR3 was performed with the HTBI primer set and the Qiagen OneStep RT-PCR kit. Libraries were constructed in a second round of multiplex PCR, after which size selection and purification were performed. The libraries were sequenced on an Illumina HiSeq2000 using paired-end 100 bp reads. Under the source paper's analysis protocol: Raw data were processed with SOAPnuke, discarding reads with adapters, uncalled bases, mean Phred below 15, or no exact constant-primer or identifier match. COPE v1.2.5 was used to merge high-quality paired reads, and clonotypes were defined as unique nucleotide sequences. MiTCR v1.1 was used to align the clonotypes against IMGT TRBV, TRBD and TRBJ reference segments. Only V-J combinations with frequency above 0.0001, covering 99.2% of repertoires, were analysed. A TCS score was defined as the ratio between F50 (clonal expansion) and ExV (chaos), using BLOSUM62-based TCRdist between CDR3 peptides within each V-J. Welch's t-statistics and random forest reduced roughly 500 V-J features to 10 to 15, which were used in a naive Bayes classifier (R e1071). TCRdb reprocessed the public reads (quality trimming at Q25 with fastp, clone calling with MiXCR) and kept in-frame beta chains. Entries are consolidated by CDR3 protein sequence, retaining the most common genes and DNA. The authors' filters were not applied to this entry. For this sample there are 650,000 to 700,000 distinct CDR3 sequences; 17% appear just once. Jointly, the top ten make up roughly 15% of the sample.

The sequencing sample was made of blood. This clonotype was obtained from a man aged 50 to 60 with Graves' hyperthyroidism.

The CDR3 here reads CASSLRGCNTEAFF. The nucleotides read TGTGCCAGCAGTTTAAGGGGTTGCAACACTGAAGCTTTCTTT. The rearranged chain carries TRBV27 and TRBJ1-1; possibly the D gene is TRBD1, per 5 matching bases. A distance of 9 bases separates the germline ends of V and J, which lose 2 bases and 2 bases respectively. Including the terminal cysteine and phenylalanine, the CDR3 comprises 14 residues. The kept DNA is CDR3 alone, 42 bases in frame from the first base. CDR1 MNHEY and CDR2 SMNVEV were looked up in the germline V gene (reference sequence).